A selection of T cell receptor beta chains follows, all from one sample in a study of cytomegalovirus exposure and HLA in healthy donors. Generated by immunoSEQ multiplex PCR, the TCRdb table keeps only in-frame clones and is missing some. Of fewer than 200,000 clones listed, around 68% are singletons. What was sequenced was PBMCs. These receptor sequences come from a girl between 5 and 17 years old in good health and CMV-seronegative. CDR3s include the opening cysteine and the closing phenylalanine or tryptophan. A D gene is named only where the DNA matches it firmly. For some rows the clone size is stated as once, few or many, or as a class when expanded; others skip it.

>NA|TRBD1|TRBV7-2|TRBJ1-1
TGTGCCAGCAGCTGGGGACAGGTCCTTGAAGCTTTCTTT
CASSWGQVLEAFF
>NA|TRBD2|TRBV5-1|TRBJ2-5
TGCGCCAGCAGCCCTCGACTAGCGGGGGGGCATGAGACCCAGTACTTC
CASSPRLAGGHETQYF
>few|TRBD1|TRBV5-6|TRBJ1-4
TGTGCCAGCAGCCGACAGGGACCAACTAATGAAAAACTGTTTTTT
CASSRQGPTNEKLFF
>NA|TRBD1|TRBV11-3|TRBJ2-7
TGTGCCAGCAGCATGACGGGACAGGGTATGGACGAGCAGTACTTC
CASSMTGQGMDEQYF
>NA|NA|TRBV27|TRBJ2-1
TGTGCCAGCACCACAGGGCTTACTAACAATGAGCAGTTCTTC
CASTTGLTNNEQFF
>NA|NA|TRBV7-6|TRBJ2-2
TGTGCCAGCAGCTTAGACGGCCGGAGACTCCCCTCCGTCGGGGAGCTGTTTTTT
CASSLDGRRLPSVGELFF
>NA|NA|TRBV29-1|TRBJ1-3
TGCAGCGTTGCAGGGCTCTTCTCTGGAAACACCATATATTTT
CSVAGLFSGNTIYF
>NA|NA|TRBV1|TRBJ2-1
TGCACCAGCAGCCAAGCATGGGGGAGGCCCTACAATGAGCAGTTCTTC
CTSSQAWGRPYNEQFF
>NA|TRBD1|TRBV5-1|TRBJ2-3
TGCGCCAGCAGCTGGGGACAGGAGGATACGCAGTATTTT
CASSWGQEDTQYF
>NA|TRBD1|TRBV5-4|TRBJ2-2
TGTGCCAGCAGCCCAGACAGGGGGTCGAACACCGGGGAGCTGTTTTTT
CASSPDRGSNTGELFF
>NA|TRBD1|TRBV19|TRBJ1-1
TGTGCCAGTACCGACAGGGTTGTCCCTGAAGCTTTCTTT
CASTDRVVPEAFF
>NA|TRBD2|TRBV13|TRBJ2-1
TGTGCCAGCAGCTTAGATGGGGGGGAGACCTACAATGAGCAGTTCTTC
CASSLDGGETYNEQFF
>few|NA|TRBV14|TRBJ1-1
TGTGCCAGCAGCCCTAATTGGAACACTGAAGCTTTCTTT
CASSPNWNTEAFF
>NA|NA|TRBV19|TRBJ1-1
TGTGCCAGTAGTGAGTCCATGAACACTGAAGCTTTCTTT
CASSESMNTEAFF
>NA|TRBD1|TRBV2|TRBJ1-2
TGTGCCAGCAGTACCGGGACAGGGAGCTACACCTTC
CASSTGTGSYTF
>NA|NA|TRBV6-4|TRBJ1-6
TGTGCCAGCAGTGACGGGACTCGGAGTTCACCCCTCCACTTT
CASSDGTRSSPLHF
>NA|NA|TRBV18|TRBJ2-7
TGTGCCAGCTCACGGGCGACAGGATCCACCTCCTACGAGCAGTACTTC
CASSRATGSTSYEQYF
>NA|TRBD1|TRBV9|TRBJ1-6
TGTGCCAGCAGCGCCGCCACAGGGGTTTCTGGTTCACCCCTCCACTTT
CASSAATGVSGSPLHF
>NA|TRBD2|TRBV5-6|TRBJ2-2
TGTGCCAGCAGCCCTAGCGTGCGGGGGGCCGGGGAGCTGTTTTTT
CASSPSVRGAGELFF
>NA|TRBD1|TRBV30|TRBJ2-7
TGTGCCTGGAGCCTTTGGGACAGCGAGCAGTACTTC
CAWSLWDSEQYF
>NA|NA|TRBV7-9|TRBJ2-1
TGTGCCAGCAGCTTAGCGCTAGGCAGCTACAATGAGCAGTTCTTC
CASSLALGSYNEQFF
>NA|TRBD2|TRBV6-6|TRBJ2-1
TGTGCCAGCAGTTACTCTGGGGCGGGGGGGCCTCCTGAGCAGTTCTTC
CASSYSGAGGPPEQFF
>NA|NA|TRBV30|TRBJ2-3
TGTGCCTGGAGTGTTTCGGAGCCAGATACGCAGTATTTT
CAWSVSEPDTQYF
>NA|TRBD1|TRBV30|TRBJ2-7
TGTGCCTGGAGTGTACGGGAACAGGGGGACGAGCAGTACTTC
CAWSVREQGDEQYF
>NA|TRBD1|TRBV25-1|TRBJ1-2
TGTGCCAGCAGTGACAGGGGGGCCTCGTATGGCTACACCTTC
CASSDRGASYGYTF
>NA|NA|TRBV29-1|TRBJ1-1
TGCAGCGTTGAGAAGCGGGGAAGGACTGAAGCTTTCTTT
CSVEKRGRTEAFF
>few|NA|TRBV19|TRBJ1-5
TGTGCCACCTCCGGGACACCGAACCATCAGCCCCAGCATTTT
CATSGTPNHQPQHF